The source of this T cell receptor (beta chain) is a study of Graves' ophthalmopathy and Graves' hyperthyroidism. The wider study: Hyperthyroidism is called stable when no ophthalmopathy develops within 18 months of follow-up.

Findings and caveats of the study: Sensitivity of 87.88% and specificity of almost 83% were achieved when a 13-signature model separated ophthalmopathy from stable hyperthyroidism.

This clonotype turned up a few times. Its antigen remains unidentified. The CDR3 consists of 18 residues. The trim removed 4 bases at V and 0 bases at J, leaving 8 bases unmatched. CDR1 SGDLS and CDR2 YYNGEE come from the germline V gene. The study amplified TCR beta CDR3 regions using RNA transcripts. First-round RT-PCR employed HTBI primers, with a second-round multiplex PCR after it. TCRdb used MiXCR to reprocess the multiplex PCR reads, holding one entry per CDR3 protein. Found here are around 1,200,000 distinct CDR3 sequences, about two fifths of them singletons; the top ten hold around 10%. Exclusion covered patients with other autoimmune diseases or uncontrolled infections (as well as pregnancy or lactation). Diagnoses were established from clinical symptoms, serum thyroxine, TRAb, thyroid ultrasound and orbital computed tomography.

This receptor was obtained from an adult man with Graves' hyperthyroidism. V usage is TRBV9 and J usage is TRBJ1-5; TRBD1 agrees at 12 bases. Sequences were obtained from peripheral blood or thyroid tissue (not recorded which). The DNA of the CDR3 is TGTGCCAGCAGCCTGGGACAGGGGGCGCCGTATAGCAATCAGCCCCAGCATTTT. Its translation: CASSLGQGAPYSNQPQHF.